This T cell receptor beta chain was observed in a study of T cell clusters in autoimmune cytopenias. Study outcomes and limitations: TRB repertoire shifts in secondary cytopenia and chronic lymphocytic leukemia mostly reflected lymphoma, not autoimmunity. Exclusive TRB clusters were around 2.9-fold more numerous in healthy donors than in active autoimmune hepatitis.

Germline lookup yields CDR1 MNHEY and CDR2 SVGAGI. The CDR3 spans 12 residues. Each sample's input was 250 ng genomic DNA, 35,000 to 40,000 genome equivalents. Judged by frequency, this clonotype is medium-sized. Its antigen remains unknown. Multiplex touch-down PCR amplified TRB using TRB-A and TRB-B pools in one tube. TCRdb derives one entry per CDR3 protein from the multiplex PCR reads, leaving out DNA. The listing contains 3,400 or so distinct CDR3 sequences. This sample was shared with a second study, whose subject was T cell repertoires in aging, cancer and after chemotherapy. This second report adds: Loss of evenness, beyond lost richness, contributed to age-related TCR diversity decline in cancer patients.

The clonotype originates from a human donor in good health. The sequenced material came from peripheral blood. This chain connects TRBV6-5 to TRBJ2-3. This CDR3 reads CATGRLGDTQYF.